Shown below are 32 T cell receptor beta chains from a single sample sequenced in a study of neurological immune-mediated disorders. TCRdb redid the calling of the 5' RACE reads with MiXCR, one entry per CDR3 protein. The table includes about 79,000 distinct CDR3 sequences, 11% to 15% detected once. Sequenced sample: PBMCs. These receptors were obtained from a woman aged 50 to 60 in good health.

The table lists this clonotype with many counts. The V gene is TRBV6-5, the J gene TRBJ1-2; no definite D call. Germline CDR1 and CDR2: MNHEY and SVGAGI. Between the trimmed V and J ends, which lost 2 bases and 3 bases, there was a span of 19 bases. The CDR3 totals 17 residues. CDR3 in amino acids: CASSYADNRLGYYGYTF. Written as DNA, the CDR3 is TGTGCCAGCAGTTACGCCGATAACAGACTTGGGTACTATGGCTACACCTTC.

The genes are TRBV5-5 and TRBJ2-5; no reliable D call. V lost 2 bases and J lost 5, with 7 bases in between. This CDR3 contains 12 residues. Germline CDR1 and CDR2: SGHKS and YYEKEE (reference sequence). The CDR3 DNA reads TGTGCCAGCAGCTTAGGTTCGGAGACCCAGTACTTC. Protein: CASSLGSETQYF.

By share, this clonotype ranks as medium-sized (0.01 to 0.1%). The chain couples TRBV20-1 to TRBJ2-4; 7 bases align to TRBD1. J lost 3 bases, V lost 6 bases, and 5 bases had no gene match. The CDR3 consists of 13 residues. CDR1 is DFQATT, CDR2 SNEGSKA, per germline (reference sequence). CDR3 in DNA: TGCAGTGCCATCCGGGACAGCAAAAACATTCAGTACTTC. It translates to CSAIRDSKNIQYF.

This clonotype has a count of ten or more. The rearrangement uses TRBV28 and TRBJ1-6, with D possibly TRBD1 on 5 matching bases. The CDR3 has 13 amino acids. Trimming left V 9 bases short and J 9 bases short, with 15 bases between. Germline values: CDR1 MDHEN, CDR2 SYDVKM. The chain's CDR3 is CASTGGVGSPLHF. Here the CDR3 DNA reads TGTGCCAGTACCGGGGGTGTCGGTTCACCCCTCCACTTT.

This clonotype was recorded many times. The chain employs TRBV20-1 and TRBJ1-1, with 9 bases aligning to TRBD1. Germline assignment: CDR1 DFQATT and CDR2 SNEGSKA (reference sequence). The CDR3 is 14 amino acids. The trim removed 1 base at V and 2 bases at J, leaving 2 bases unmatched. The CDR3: CSARVGQGNTEAFF. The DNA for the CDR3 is TGCAGTGCTAGAGTGGGACAGGGAAACACTGAAGCTTTCTTT.

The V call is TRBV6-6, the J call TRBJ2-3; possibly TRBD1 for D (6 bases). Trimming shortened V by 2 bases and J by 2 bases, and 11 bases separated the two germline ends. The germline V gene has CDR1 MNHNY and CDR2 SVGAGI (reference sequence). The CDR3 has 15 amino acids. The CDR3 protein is CASSYGGVLTDTQYF. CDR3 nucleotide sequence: TGTGCCAGCAGTTACGGGGGCGTTCTCACAGATACGCAGTATTTT.

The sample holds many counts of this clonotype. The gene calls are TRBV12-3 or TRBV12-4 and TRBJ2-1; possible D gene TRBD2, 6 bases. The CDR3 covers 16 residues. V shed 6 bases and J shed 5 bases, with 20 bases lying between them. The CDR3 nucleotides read TGTGCCAGCAGCCCGGCTGGTGGGAGGTTCAACAATGAGCAGTTCTTC. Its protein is CASSPAGGRFNNEQFF.

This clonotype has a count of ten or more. The CDR3: CASSFTGNTEAFF. The CDR3 region has the DNA TGTGCCAGCAGCTTTACGGGGAACACTGAAGCTTTCTTT. The rearrangement joins TRBV7-8 to TRBJ1-1, with D unresolved. There are 13 residues in the CDR3. V was cut by 3 bases and J by 1 base, with 6 bases left in between. The V gene's germline CDR1 is SGHVS and CDR2 FQNEAQ.

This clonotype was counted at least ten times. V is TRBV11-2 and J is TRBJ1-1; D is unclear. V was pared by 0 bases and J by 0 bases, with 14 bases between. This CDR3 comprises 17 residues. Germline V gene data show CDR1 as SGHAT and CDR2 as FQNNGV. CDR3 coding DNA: TGTGCCAGCAGCTTAGATCGCGACGGGAGAATGAACACTGAAGCTTTCTTT. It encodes CASSLDRDGRMNTEAFF.

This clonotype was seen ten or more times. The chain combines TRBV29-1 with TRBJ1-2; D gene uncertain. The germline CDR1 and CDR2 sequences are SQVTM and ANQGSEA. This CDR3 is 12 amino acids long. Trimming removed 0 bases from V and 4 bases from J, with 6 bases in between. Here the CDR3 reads CSVEDAVYGYTF. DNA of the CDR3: TGCAGCGTTGAAGATGCAGTCTATGGCTACACCTTC. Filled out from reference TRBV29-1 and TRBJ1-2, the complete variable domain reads SAVISQKPSRDICQRGTSLTIQCQVDSQVTMMFWYRQQPGQSLTLIATANQGSEATYESGFVIDKFPISRPNLTFSTLTVSNMSPEDSSIYLCSVEDAVYGYTFGSGTRLTVV.

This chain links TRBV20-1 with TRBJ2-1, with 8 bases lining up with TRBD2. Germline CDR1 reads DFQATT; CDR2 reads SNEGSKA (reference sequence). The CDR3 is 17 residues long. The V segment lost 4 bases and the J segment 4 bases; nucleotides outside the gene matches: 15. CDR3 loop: CSAIGGGAGAQYNEQFF. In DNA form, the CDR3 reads TGCAGTGCTATAGGTGGGGGAGCGGGGGCCCAATACAATGAGCAGTTCTTC.

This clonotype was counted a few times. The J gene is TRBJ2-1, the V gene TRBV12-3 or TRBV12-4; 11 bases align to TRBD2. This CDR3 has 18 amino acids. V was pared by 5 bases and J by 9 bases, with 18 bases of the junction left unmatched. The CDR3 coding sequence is TGTGCCAGCAGTCCGACGATCTTCTTAGCGGGGGGGCAGACTGAGCAGTTCTTC. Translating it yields CASSPTIFLAGGQTEQFF.

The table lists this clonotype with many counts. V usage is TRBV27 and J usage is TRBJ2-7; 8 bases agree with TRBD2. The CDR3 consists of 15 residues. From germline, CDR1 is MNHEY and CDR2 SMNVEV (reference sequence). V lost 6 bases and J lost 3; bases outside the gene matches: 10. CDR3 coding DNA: TGTGCCAGCAGCCCGTCTTGGCGGGAGGACTACGAGCAGTACTTC. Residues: CASSPSWREDYEQYF.

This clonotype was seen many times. In DNA, the CDR3 is TGTGCCAGCAGTCTAGCGGGGGGGAGCAATGAGCAGTTCTTC. It specifies CASSLAGGSNEQFF. V gene TRBV7-9 combines with J gene TRBJ2-1; 12 nucleotides line up with TRBD2. This CDR3 comprises 14 residues. J lost 6 bases, V lost 6 bases, and 3 bases had no gene match. Germline assignment: CDR1 SEHNR and CDR2 FQNEAQ (reference sequence).

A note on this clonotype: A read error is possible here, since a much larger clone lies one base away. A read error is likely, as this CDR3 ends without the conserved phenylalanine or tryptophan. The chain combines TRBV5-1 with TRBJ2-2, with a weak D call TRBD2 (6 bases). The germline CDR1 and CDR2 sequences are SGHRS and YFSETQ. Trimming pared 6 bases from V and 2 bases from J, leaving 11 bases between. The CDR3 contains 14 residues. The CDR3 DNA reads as TGCGCCAGCACCCCCGGGACTAACACCGGGGAGCTGTTTTCT. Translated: CASTPGTNTGELFS.

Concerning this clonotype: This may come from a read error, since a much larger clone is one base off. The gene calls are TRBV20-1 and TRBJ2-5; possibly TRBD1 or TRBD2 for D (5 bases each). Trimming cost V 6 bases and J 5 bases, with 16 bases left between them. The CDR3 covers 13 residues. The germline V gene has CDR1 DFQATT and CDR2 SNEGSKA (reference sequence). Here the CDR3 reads CSAWTGALETQYF. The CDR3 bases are TGCAGTGCCTGGACTGGGGCCTTGGAGACCCAGTACTTC.

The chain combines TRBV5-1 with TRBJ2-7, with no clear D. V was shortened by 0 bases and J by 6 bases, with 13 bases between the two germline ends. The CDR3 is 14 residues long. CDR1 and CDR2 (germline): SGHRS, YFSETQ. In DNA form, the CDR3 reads TGCGCCAGCAGCTTGGGATTCGGTGGTATCGAGCAGTACTTC. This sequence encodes CASSLGFGGIEQYF.

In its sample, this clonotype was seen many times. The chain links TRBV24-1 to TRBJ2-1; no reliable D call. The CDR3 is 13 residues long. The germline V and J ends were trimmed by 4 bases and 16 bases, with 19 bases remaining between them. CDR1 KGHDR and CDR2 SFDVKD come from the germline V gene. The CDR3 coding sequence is TGTGCCACCAGTGACCCGTCTTCCAAGGTAGGATTCTTC. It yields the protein CATSDPSSKVGFF.

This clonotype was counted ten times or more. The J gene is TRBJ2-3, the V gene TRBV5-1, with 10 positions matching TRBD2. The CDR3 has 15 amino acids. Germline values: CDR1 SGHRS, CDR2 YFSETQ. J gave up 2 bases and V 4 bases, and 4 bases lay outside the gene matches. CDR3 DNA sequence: TGCGCCAGCAGCCCGACTAGCGGGCCCACAGATACGCAGTATTTT. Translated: CASSPTSGPTDTQYF.

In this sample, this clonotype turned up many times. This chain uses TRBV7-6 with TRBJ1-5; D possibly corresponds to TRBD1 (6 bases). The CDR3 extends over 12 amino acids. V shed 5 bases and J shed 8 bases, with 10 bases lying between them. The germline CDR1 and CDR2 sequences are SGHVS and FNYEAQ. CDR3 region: CASSPRGEPQHF. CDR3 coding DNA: TGTGCCAGCAGCCCCAGGGGAGAGCCCCAGCATTTT.

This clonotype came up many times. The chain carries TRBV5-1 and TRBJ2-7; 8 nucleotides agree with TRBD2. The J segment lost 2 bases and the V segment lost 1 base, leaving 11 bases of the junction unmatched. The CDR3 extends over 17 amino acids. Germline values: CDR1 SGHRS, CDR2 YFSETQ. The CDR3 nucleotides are TGCGCCAGCAGCTTGTTTAGCGGGGCCCGGGGTCCCTACGAGCAGTACTTC. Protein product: CASSLFSGARGPYEQYF.

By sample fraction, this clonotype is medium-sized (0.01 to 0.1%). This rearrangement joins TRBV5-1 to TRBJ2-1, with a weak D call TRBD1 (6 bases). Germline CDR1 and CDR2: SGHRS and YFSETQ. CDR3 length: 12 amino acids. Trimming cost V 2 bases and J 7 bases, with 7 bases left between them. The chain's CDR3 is CASSLGGNEQFF. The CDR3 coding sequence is TGCGCCAGCAGCTTAGGGGGTAATGAGCAGTTCTTC.

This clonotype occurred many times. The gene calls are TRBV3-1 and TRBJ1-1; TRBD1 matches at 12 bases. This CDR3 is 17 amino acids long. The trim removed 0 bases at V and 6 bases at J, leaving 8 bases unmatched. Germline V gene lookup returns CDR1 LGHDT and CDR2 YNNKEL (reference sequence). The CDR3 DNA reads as TGTGCCAGCAGCCAAGATTGGGGAGGGACAGGGGGCTCTGAAGCTTTCTTT. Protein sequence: CASSQDWGGTGGSEAFF.

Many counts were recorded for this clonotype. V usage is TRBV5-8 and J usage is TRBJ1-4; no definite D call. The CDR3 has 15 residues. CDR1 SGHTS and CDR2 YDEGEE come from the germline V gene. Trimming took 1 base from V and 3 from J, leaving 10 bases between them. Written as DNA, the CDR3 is TGTGCCAGCAGCTTGTCAAGGCAGTCTAATGAAAAACTGTTTTTT. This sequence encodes CASSLSRQSNEKLFF.

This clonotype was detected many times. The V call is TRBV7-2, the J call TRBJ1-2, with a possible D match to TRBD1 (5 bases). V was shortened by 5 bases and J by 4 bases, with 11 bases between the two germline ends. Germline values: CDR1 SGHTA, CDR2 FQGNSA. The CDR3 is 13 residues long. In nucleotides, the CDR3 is TGTGCCAGCAGCCCGGGGACGGCCTATGGCTACACCTTC. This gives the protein CASSPGTAYGYTF.

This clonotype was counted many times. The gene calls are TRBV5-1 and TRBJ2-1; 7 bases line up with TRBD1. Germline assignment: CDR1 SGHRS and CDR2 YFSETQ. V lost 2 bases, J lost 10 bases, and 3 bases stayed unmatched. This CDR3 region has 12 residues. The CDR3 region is CASSFPDREQFF. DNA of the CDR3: TGCGCCAGCAGCTTTCCGGACAGGGAGCAGTTCTTC.

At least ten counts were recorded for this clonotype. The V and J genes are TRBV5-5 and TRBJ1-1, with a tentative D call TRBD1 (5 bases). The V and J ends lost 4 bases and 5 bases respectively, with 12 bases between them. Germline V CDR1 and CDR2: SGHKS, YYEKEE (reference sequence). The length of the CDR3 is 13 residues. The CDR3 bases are TGTGCCAGCAGCCCCTATGGGGGGACTGAAGCTTTCTTT. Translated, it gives CASSPYGGTEAFF.

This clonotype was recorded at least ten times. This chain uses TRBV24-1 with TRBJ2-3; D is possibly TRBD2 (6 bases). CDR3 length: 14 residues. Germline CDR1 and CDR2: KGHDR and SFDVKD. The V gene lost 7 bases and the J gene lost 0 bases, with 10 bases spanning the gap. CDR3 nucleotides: TGTGCCACCAGCCGGGACTCTAGCACAGATACGCAGTATTTT. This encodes CATSRDSSTDTQYF.

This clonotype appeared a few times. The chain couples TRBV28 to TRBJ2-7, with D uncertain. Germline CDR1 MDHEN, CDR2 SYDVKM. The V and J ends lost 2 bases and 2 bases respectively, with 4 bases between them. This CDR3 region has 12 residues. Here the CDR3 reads CASSLQTYEQYF. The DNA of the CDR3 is TGTGCCAGCAGTTTACAGACCTACGAGCAGTACTTC. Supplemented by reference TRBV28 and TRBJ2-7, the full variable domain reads DVKVTQSSRYLVKRTGEKVFLECVQDMDHENMFWYRQDPGLGLRLIYFSYDVKMKEKGDIPEGYSVSREKKERFSLILESASTNQTSMYLCASSLQTYEQYFGPGTRLTVT.

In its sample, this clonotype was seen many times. CDR3 sequence (DNA): TGTGCCAGCAGCCAAGTCACTCGTGAGCAGTTCTTC. It is translated as CASSQVTREQFF. The V gene is TRBV3-1, the J gene TRBJ2-1; D gene uncertain. The CDR3 length is 12 residues. V lost 1 base and J lost 9, with 7 bases in between. Germline CDR1 reads LGHDT; CDR2 reads YNNKEL (reference sequence).

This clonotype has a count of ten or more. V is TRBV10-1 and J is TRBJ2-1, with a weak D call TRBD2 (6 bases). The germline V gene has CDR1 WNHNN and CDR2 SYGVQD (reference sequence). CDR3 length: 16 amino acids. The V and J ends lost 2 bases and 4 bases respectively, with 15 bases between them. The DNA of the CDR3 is TGCGCCAGCAGTGAGGCCAAGGAGGGCCTTTACAATGAGCAGTTCTTC. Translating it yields CASSEAKEGLYNEQFF.

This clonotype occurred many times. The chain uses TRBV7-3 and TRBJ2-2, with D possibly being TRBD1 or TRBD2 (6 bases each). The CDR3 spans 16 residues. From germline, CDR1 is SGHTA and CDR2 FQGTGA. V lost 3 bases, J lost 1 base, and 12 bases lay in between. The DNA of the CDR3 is TGTGCCAGCAGCTTTCAAGGGGGGAGGAACACCGGGGAGCTGTTTTTT. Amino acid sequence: CASSFQGGRNTGELFF.